What follows are 10 T cell receptor beta chains derived from one specimen sequenced in a study of cytomegalovirus exposure and HLA in healthy donors (dated by TCRdb to the late 2010s). Libraries were prepared through the immunoSEQ multiplex PCR assay. For the multiplex PCR, a mixture combining 60 forward primers for TCR Vbeta segments and 13 reverse primers for TCR Jbeta segments was used. In its TCRdb copy, this immuneACCESS table keeps in-frame sequences only and misses some clones. Where compared with another copy, unresolved V genes explain less than half of these, and the others have no known cause. A total of over 100,000 clones appear in this sample, around two thirds of them only once. The biggest ten clones account for roughly 2.5% of the sample. Source material: PBMCs. Source of these receptors: a woman aged 40 to 50 in good health and CMV-seronegative.

The chain has TRBV5-1 and TRBJ2-7; 11 nucleotides line up with TRBD1. V shed 3 bases, J shed 3 bases, and the junction held 8 bases outside the gene matches. This CDR3 is 16 amino acids long. In germline, CDR1 is SGHRS, CDR2 YFSETQ. This chain's CDR3 is CASSSRPGTGGYEQYF. The CDR3 nucleotides read TGCGCCAGCAGCTCCAGACCCGGGACAGGGGGCTACGAGCAGTACTTC.

In its sample, this clone was seen a few times. The chain recombines TRBV6-5 with TRBJ1-1; TRBD1 might be the D (5 bases). V was cut by 6 bases and J by 14 bases, with 19 bases left in between. The CDR3 totals 12 residues. The germline V gene encodes CDR1 MNHEY and CDR2 SVGAGI. The CDR3 DNA reads TGTGCCAGCAGCACCAAAACAGGACCCGTCTTCTTT. Translating gives CASSTKTGPVFF.

J is TRBJ1-2 and V is TRBV9; 7 nucleotides align to TRBD1. Trimming cost V 4 bases and J 7 bases; bases outside gene matches: 7. This CDR3 region has 13 residues. Germline V gene sequence: CDR1 SGDLS, CDR2 YYNGEE. The CDR3 is CASSIRQGTGYTF. The CDR3 DNA sequence: TGTGCCAGCAGCATAAGACAGGGTACTGGCTACACCTTC.

V usage is TRBV11-2 and J usage is TRBJ2-1, with D perhaps TRBD2 (6 bases). Trimming shortened V by 1 base and J by 7 bases, and 8 bases separated the two germline ends. Germline lookup yields CDR1 SGHAT and CDR2 FQNNGV. The CDR3 extends over 13 amino acids. CDR3 region: CASSLGGENEQFF. The CDR3 bases are TGTGCCAGCAGCTTAGGGGGGGAGAATGAGCAGTTCTTC.

The rearrangement links TRBV10-3 to TRBJ1-4; 7 bases agree with TRBD1. Germline loops: CDR1 ENHRY, CDR2 SYGVKD. This CDR3 region has 14 residues. The trim removed 5 bases at V and 3 bases at J, leaving 3 bases unmatched. CDR3 in amino acids: CAISQGTANEKLFF. DNA for the CDR3: TGTGCCATCAGTCAAGGGACAGCTAATGAAAAACTGTTTTTT.

The chain carries TRBV30 and TRBJ2-7; D might be TRBD1 (6 bases). The germline CDR1 and CDR2 sequences are GTSNPN and SVGIG (reference sequence). The V end lost 8 bases, the J end lost 3 bases, and 11 bases lay between the germline ends. This CDR3 region has 11 residues. Here the CDR3 reads CARGHLYEQYF. CDR3 nucleotides: TGTGCCAGGGGACATCTCTACGAGCAGTACTTC.

J is TRBJ1-5 and V is TRBV19; D uncertain. The CDR3 loop spans 13 amino acids. Trimming left V 5 bases short and J 5 bases short, with 10 bases between. Germline lookup yields CDR1 LNHDA and CDR2 SQIVND (reference sequence). The CDR3 coding sequence is TGTGCCAGTAGTCCCTCGTCAGATCAGCCCCAGCATTTT. This translates into CASSPSSDQPQHF. Together with reference TRBV19 and TRBJ1-5, the CDR3 gives the full variable domain: DGGITQSPKYLFRKEGQNVTLSCEQNLNHDAMYWYRQDPGQGLRLIYYSQIVNDFQKGDIAEGYSVSREKKESFPLTVTSAQKNPTAFYLCASSPSSDQPQHFGDGTRLSIL.

The sample holds a few counts of this clone. V usage is TRBV7-8 and J usage is TRBJ2-2, with TRBD1 matching over 7 bases. CDR3 size: 15 residues. Germline V CDR1 and CDR2: SGHVS, FQNEAQ. Germline trimming cut 5 bases from V and 4 bases from J; bases unmatched to any gene: 7. The CDR3 reads CASSSTGATTGELFF. DNA of the CDR3: TGTGCCAGCAGCAGTACAGGGGCTACCACCGGGGAGCTGTTTTTT.

The V call is TRBV13, the J call TRBJ1-5; perhaps TRBD1 as D (6 bases). The CDR3 is 15 amino acids. Trimming removed 5 bases from V and 5 bases from J, with 16 bases in between. Germline CDR1 and CDR2: PRHDT and FYEKMQ (reference sequence). The chain's CDR3 is CASSAGRGPDQPQHF. CDR3 DNA sequence: TGTGCCAGCAGCGCGGGCAGGGGACCCGATCAGCCCCAGCATTTT.

The CDR3 spells CASSSTSGGGYTF. In nucleotides, the CDR3 is TGCGCCAGCAGCTCCACTAGCGGAGGTGGCTACACCTTC. The chain carries TRBV5-1 and TRBJ1-2; no firm D call. Between the trimmed V and J ends, which lost 3 bases and 7 bases, there was a span of 13 bases. The germline V gene has CDR1 SGHRS and CDR2 YFSETQ. This CDR3 region has 13 residues.